What follows are 24 T cell receptor beta chains derived from one specimen sequenced in a study of T cell repertoires in cytomegalovirus infection. One entry per CDR3 protein results from TCRdb running MiXCR on the reads. The data hold some 800,000 distinct CDR3 sequences, with about 30% observed a single time. Antigen specificity for these receptors is unknown. Source: cultured CD8+ T cells from PBMCs, taken from culture after CMV antigen stimulation. These receptors were taken from a human donor in good health (CMV status not recorded). Some clones in this sample may be carry-over from other donors' samples.

This clonotype was found many times. This chain uses TRBV11-2 with TRBJ1-2; TRBD1 agrees at 8 bases. The CDR3 is 13 amino acids. The J segment lost 3 bases and the V segment lost 5 bases, leaving 2 bases of the junction unmatched. CDR1 and CDR2 (germline): SGHAT, FQNNGV. As DNA, the CDR3 is TGTGCCAGCAGCCCAGGGGGCGACTATGGCTACACCTTC. Its protein is CASSPGGDYGYTF. The whole variable domain, remainder taken from reference TRBV11-2 and TRBJ1-2, is EAGVAQSPRYKIIEKRQSVAFWCNPISGHATLYWYQQILGQGPKLLIQFQNNGVVDDSQLPKDRFSAERLKGVDSTLKIQPAKLEDSAVYLCASSPGGDYGYTFGSGTRLTVV.

This clonotype was found a few times. CDR3 protein: CASSSTGLWTEAFF. In DNA, the CDR3 is TGTGCCAGCAGTTCCACAGGGTTATGGACTGAAGCTTTCTTT. The V gene is TRBV28, the J gene TRBJ1-1; TRBD1 is a possible D gene (6 bases). Germline V gene lookup returns CDR1 MDHEN and CDR2 SYDVKM. The CDR3 loop spans 14 amino acids. The V end was cut by 4 bases, the J end by 5 bases, with 14 bases between.

This clonotype was counted only a few times. This sequence joins TRBV7-6 and TRBJ2-1; 7 bases line up with TRBD2. Losses at the gene ends were 5 bases for V and 5 bases for J; bases not matched to a gene: 15. Germline CDR1 is SGHVS and CDR2 is FNYEAQ. The CDR3 spans 17 residues. The CDR3 DNA reads TGTGCCAGCAGCCGAGGCCTTAGCGGGCTGGGAGACAATGAGCAGTTCTTC. As protein: CASSRGLSGLGDNEQFF.

This clonotype was counted between two and nine times. This rearrangement joins TRBV20-1 to TRBJ2-1, with D possibly matching TRBD2 (5 bases). CDR3 length equals 12 residues. V was cut by 5 bases and J by 8 bases, with 13 bases left in between. Per germline, CDR1 DFQATT and CDR2 SNEGSKA (reference sequence). The CDR3: CSAGGPADEQFF. The CDR3 DNA reads TGCAGTGCTGGAGGACCAGCCGATGAGCAGTTCTTC.

This chain connects TRBV6-5 to TRBJ1-2; 7 bases match TRBD1. The germline CDR1 and CDR2 sequences are MNHEY and SVGAGI. The CDR3 extends over 15 amino acids. V shed 4 bases and J 5 bases; nucleotides not matched to a gene: 10. CDR3 nucleotides: TGTGCCAGCAGTTTCCGGGACAGCCACTATTATGGCTACACCTTC. It translates to CASSFRDSHYYGYTF.

Concerning this clonotype itself: One junction end does not reproduce the germline sequence, and a read error may be involved. This chain links TRBV7-7 with TRBJ2-5, with a possible D match to TRBD2 (5 bases). The CDR3 contains 13 residues. CDR1 is SSHAT and CDR2 is FNYEAQ in the germline V gene (reference sequence). The CDR3 here is CASSTVRGETQYF. DNA of the CDR3: TGTGCTAGCAGCACGGTCCGGGGTGAGACCCAGTACTTC. Filled out from reference TRBV7-7 and TRBJ2-5, the complete variable domain reads GAGVSQSPRYKVTKRGQDVTLRCDPISSHATLYWYQQALGQGPEFLTYFNYEAQPDKSGLPSDRFSAERPEGSISTLTIQRTEQRDSAMYRCASSTVRGETQYFGPGTRLLVL.

This clonotype was counted between two and nine times. The chain couples TRBV7-9 to TRBJ1-1, with 8 positions matching TRBD1. The CDR3 is made up of 16 amino acids. The germline V gene has CDR1 SEHNR and CDR2 FQNEAQ (reference sequence). V lost 4 bases to trimming and J lost 5 bases; unmatched junction nucleotides: 12. Here the CDR3 reads CASSSGTGPQGTEAFF. For the CDR3, the DNA is TGTGCCAGCAGCTCAGGGACAGGCCCCCAAGGTACTGAAGCTTTCTTT. The full variable domain, its missing parts supplied by reference TRBV7-9 and TRBJ1-1, is DTGVSQNPRHKITKRGQNVTFRCDPISEHNRLYWYRQTLGQGPEFLTYFQNEAQLEKSRLLSDRFSAERPKGSFSTLEIQRTEQGDSAMYLCASSSGTGPQGTEAFFGQGTRLTVV.

This clonotype was detected a few times. The chain employs TRBV29-1 and TRBJ1-1; no clear D gene. Germline V gene data show CDR1 as SQVTM and CDR2 as ANQGSEA. This CDR3 contains 12 residues. Trimming took off 5 bases at V and 4 bases at J, with 11 bases between the two ends. Here the CDR3 reads CSVRRLPTEAFF. Written as DNA, the CDR3 is TGCAGCGTTAGGCGGCTGCCCACTGAAGCTTTCTTT.

This rearrangement joins TRBV7-9 to TRBJ1-2; no reliable D call. The germline V gene encodes CDR1 SEHNR and CDR2 FQNEAQ (reference sequence). Between the trimmed V and J ends, which lost 4 bases and 4 bases, there was a span of 10 bases. The CDR3 covers 13 residues. CDR3 sequence (DNA): TGTGCCAGCAGCTACAGCCTTTTCTATGGCTACACCTTC. Its translation is CASSYSLFYGYTF.

This clonotype was picked up many times. V and J are TRBV27 and TRBJ1-2, with TRBD1 identical over 7 bases. CDR3 size: 15 residues. V gave up 6 bases and J gave up 8 bases; unmatched junction bases: 15. CDR1 is MNHEY, CDR2 SMNVEV, per germline (reference sequence). DNA for the CDR3: TGTGCCAGCAGCGGGACAGAGGCTCCCATCGGCGGCTACACCTTC. This sequence encodes CASSGTEAPIGGYTF.

J is TRBJ2-2 and V is TRBV9, with D possibly matching TRBD1 (5 bases). The CDR3 is 14 residues long. Trimming stripped 3 bases from V and 3 bases from J, with 9 bases between. Per the germline V gene, CDR1 is SGDLS and CDR2 is YYNGEE. The DNA of the CDR3 is TGTGCCAGCAGCGGGACAAGGTACACCGGGGAGCTGTTTTTT. It is translated as CASSGTRYTGELFF.

The J gene is TRBJ1-2, the V gene TRBV4-1; D may be TRBD1 (5 bases). The germline V gene encodes CDR1 MGHRA and CDR2 YSYEKL. Trimming shortened V by 6 bases and J by 6 bases, and 29 bases separated the two germline ends. CDR3 size: 18 residues. The CDR3, as DNA: TGCGCCAGCAGTCATTTCGCCGGGGACCTCGTGTCCCGGGATGGCTACACCTTC. It codes for CASSHFAGDLVSRDGYTF.

In its sample, this clonotype was seen many times. This chain links TRBV6-1 with TRBJ1-1; 8 bases map to TRBD1. The length of the CDR3 is 14 residues. The germline CDR1 and CDR2 sequences are MNHNS and SASEGT. After removal of 7 bases from V and 4 bases from J, the junction contained 8 bases not matched to a gene. CDR3 sequence: CASIREQGVTEAFF. The CDR3 DNA reads as TGTGCCAGCATACGAGAACAGGGGGTCACTGAAGCTTTCTTT.

This clonotype has just a few counts. Here the CDR3 reads CATTTEDYEQYF. The DNA of the CDR3 is TGTGCCACTACGACAGAAGACTACGAGCAGTACTTC. This chain connects TRBV10-3 to TRBJ2-7; tentative D call: TRBD1 (5 bases). There are 12 residues in the CDR3. Germline-derived CDR1 and CDR2 are ENHRY and SYGVKD. V lost 10 bases, J lost 3 bases, and 13 bases lay in between.

This clonotype was found many times. The V gene is TRBV7-2, the J gene TRBJ1-2; TRBD1 is a possible D gene (6 bases). The length of the CDR3 is 16 residues. Deletions cut 0 bases from V and 6 bases from J, with 17 bases between. The germline gives CDR1 SGHTA, CDR2 FQGNSA. The CDR3 DNA follows: TGTGCCAGCAGCTTAGCTTTCACAGGGCTTTCCGATGGCTACACCTTC. This translates into CASSLAFTGLSDGYTF.

The gene calls are TRBV9 and TRBJ1-1; the D gene is possibly TRBD1 (5 bases). Per germline, CDR1 SGDLS and CDR2 YYNGEE. This CDR3 comprises 14 residues. Trimming removed 2 bases from V and 4 bases from J, with 12 bases in between. In DNA, the CDR3 is TGTGCCAGCAGCGTGGGGCTTATCGGCACTGAAGCTTTCTTT. Translated, it gives CASSVGLIGTEAFF.

This clonotype was detected ten times or more. The gene calls are TRBV11-1 and TRBJ2-2, with D unresolved. This CDR3 spans 14 amino acids. Trimming took 3 bases from V and 4 from J, leaving 9 bases between them. CDR1 and CDR2 from the germline V gene are SGHAT and FQDESV (reference sequence). The CDR3 DNA is TGTGCCAGCAGCTTCTTTTCTACCACCGGGGAGCTGTTTTTT. The encoded protein is CASSFFSTTGELFF.

This clonotype was seen a few times. The V gene is TRBV5-1, the J gene TRBJ2-1, with 9 positions matching TRBD2. This CDR3 contains 17 residues. V lost 1 base and J lost 4; bases outside the gene matches: 9. The germline CDR1 and CDR2 sequences are SGHRS and YFSETQ. CDR3 loop: CASSLLAAGGFYNEQFF. The CDR3 DNA reads as TGCGCCAGCAGCTTGTTGGCAGCGGGGGGATTTTACAATGAGCAGTTCTTC.

This clonotype has more than one count but fewer than ten. The chain recombines TRBV19 with TRBJ2-1, with D maybe TRBD2 (6 bases). The CDR3 totals 16 residues. Germline V gene data show CDR1 as LNHDA and CDR2 as SQIVND (reference sequence). Deletions cut 0 bases from V and 0 bases from J, with 9 bases between. The CDR3 protein is CASSIDGGISYNEQFF. CDR3 sequence (DNA): TGTGCCAGTAGTATAGATGGGGGGATCTCCTACAATGAGCAGTTCTTC.

The chain employs TRBV6-6 and TRBJ2-2; tentative D call: TRBD2 (6 bases). The CDR3 runs 17 residues. The V end lost 1 base, the J end lost 5 bases, and 17 bases lay between the germline ends. The germline V gene has CDR1 MNHNY and CDR2 SVGAGI (reference sequence). The CDR3: CASSYWPAGLKTGELFF. For the CDR3, the DNA is TGTGCCAGCAGTTACTGGCCGGCGGGACTGAAAACCGGGGAGCTGTTTTTT.

This clonotype has more than one count but fewer than ten. The gene calls are TRBV6-6 and TRBJ2-1; D is unclear. The CDR3 loop spans 17 amino acids. Per germline, CDR1 MNHNY and CDR2 SVGAGI (reference sequence). V was pared by 0 bases and J by 7 bases, with 19 bases between. The CDR3 DNA is TGTGCCAGCAGTTACTCGCCGTTTGCCCTCCCGGATAATGAGCAGTTCTTC. It codes for CASSYSPFALPDNEQFF.

This clonotype showed up just a few times. The chain joins TRBV7-9 to TRBJ1-6, with 8 bases fitting TRBD1. The CDR3 consists of 16 residues. The V and J ends lost 0 bases and 10 bases, in that order; junction bases with no gene match: 8. CDR1 and CDR2 from the germline V gene are SEHNR and FQNEAQ (reference sequence). For the CDR3, the DNA is TGTGCCAGCAGCTTAGCGGCACAGGGGGGTTTGTCACCCCTCCACTTT. Translated: CASSLAAQGGLSPLHF.

The chain combines TRBV10-3 with TRBJ2-7; possible D gene TRBD2, 6 bases. The ends were cut back, 6 bases at V and 4 bases at J, with 22 bases in the middle. The CDR3 is made up of 16 amino acids. Germline V gene lookup returns CDR1 ENHRY and CDR2 SYGVKD. The CDR3 loop reads CAIRRDRESLGYEQYF. As DNA, the CDR3 is TGTGCCATCAGAAGGGACCGGGAGTCACTCGGGTACGAGCAGTACTTC.

This clonotype was counted only a few times. The CDR3 here is CASSPARAHEQYF. The CDR3 nucleotides read TGCGCCAGCAGCCCGGCCAGGGCCCACGAGCAGTACTTC. The chain carries TRBV4-1 and TRBJ2-7; the D gene is possibly TRBD1 (5 bases). The CDR3 extends over 13 amino acids. Germline loops: CDR1 MGHRA, CDR2 YSYEKL. The V gene lost 4 bases and the J gene lost 5 bases, with 12 bases spanning the gap.